This TCR beta chain appears in the sequencing data of a study of vaccination and CD4 T cells after COVID-19. Study-level information: SARS-CoV-2, HCoV-NL63, HCoV-OC43 and HCoV-229E supplied the overlapping spike peptides used to stimulate cells.

To note about this clonotype: The antigen is unknown.

The Oncomine TCR Beta short-read assay was applied to DNA of cultured CD4+ T cells. Cultures of CD4+ T cells served as the source for extracting genomic DNA. TCRdb itself ran the PCR reads through MiXCR, one entry per CDR3 protein. The sample has 8,500 to 9,500 distinct CDR3 sequences; approximately 34% are singletons. Treatment of the sample: approximately nine-day PBMC culture with coronavirus spike peptide pools or control peptides (ViraFEST assay). CD4+ T cells that came from the unexposed donor were collected before the COVID-19 pandemic (2011-2018). ViraFEST sequenced TCRs after peptide-pool expansion of antigen-specific T cells. V was clipped by 4 bases and J by 0 bases; unmatched bases: 11. The length of the CDR3 is 17 residues. CDR1 SEHNR and CDR2 FQNEAQ come from the germline V gene (reference sequence).

This chain links TRBV7-9 with TRBJ1-2; 7 bases agree with TRBD1. The sample consisted of CD4+ T cells from blood, cultured in vitro. This TCR was sampled from a human donor in good health. This CDR3 is CASSSIITGDPNYGYTF. DNA of the CDR3: TGTGCCAGCAGCTCCATAATAACAGGGGATCCTAACTATGGCTACACCTTC.